This T cell receptor beta chain was captured by sequencing in a study of siplizumab effects on memory and regulatory T cells. Some 92,000 TCR templates were assayed per sample. Some clones are missing from TCRdb's copy, which holds only in-frame ones; the method was immunoSEQ multiplex PCR. The sample includes fewer than 120,000 clones, around nine tenths of them seen just once. Study-level results: A minor fraction of alloreactive clones, and no more, mapped to unstimulated subsets. Alloreactive sequences traceable to unstimulated CD4+ memory cells were significantly reduced by siplizumab. Unstimulated naive T cells seemed to show more diversity than memory cells did, and they also seemed to be among the major contributors to the alloresponse.

Concerning this clone: No antigen is known for it.

Per germline, CDR1 SGHTS and CDR2 YDEGEE. The V end was cut by 0 bases, the J end by 1 base, with 10 bases between. The CDR3 loop spans 15 amino acids. The clonotype comes from a human donor in good health. Source material: CD4+ T cells sorted from blood. The chain is built from TRBV5-8 and TRBJ1-1, with D hard to call. The CDR3 reads CASSLEVGWNTEAFF. CDR3 bases: TGTGCCAGCAGCTTGGAAGTGGGTTGGAACACTGAAGCTTTCTTT.